The 8 T cell receptor beta chains reported below all come from one sample, sequenced in a study of CD8 T cells in Susac syndrome (dated by TCRdb to the late 2010s). The library came from the immunoSEQ multiplex PCR assay. RNA was extracted with the RNeasy kit and roughly 0.45 to 1 ug was reverse transcribed using random hexamers. The raw public data were reprocessed by TCRdb itself: fastp quality trimming at Q25, MiXCR clonotype calling, in-frame beta chains only. Identical CDR3 protein sequences are pooled into one entry, listed with their most common genes and DNA. Counted in this sample were approximately 65,000 distinct CDR3 sequences; about 92% of them appeared once. The ten largest clonotypes hold roughly 0.2% of the sample. The sample comprised CD8+ T cells from PBMCs. The receptors originated from a human donor in good health.

The chain links TRBV19 to TRBJ1-5; tentative D call: TRBD1 (5 bases). The germline CDR1 and CDR2 sequences are LNHDA and SQIVND (reference sequence). Trimming left V 7 bases short and J 4 bases short, with 17 bases between. The CDR3 has 15 amino acids. CDR3 nucleotides: TGTGCCAGTACCGACATGGGGGTCGGGAATCAGCCCCAGCATTTT. Translation gives CASTDMGVGNQPQHF.

This chain uses TRBV2 with TRBJ1-3; D is possibly TRBD1 (6 bases). The CDR3 has 17 amino acids. V lost 6 bases to trimming and J lost 3 bases, with 21 bases between them. Germline V gene lookup returns CDR1 SNHLY and CDR2 FYNNEI. CDR3 DNA sequence: TGTGCCAGCAGAGGACCGGCTAGGGGGGGCTTTGGAAACACCATATATTTT. As protein: CASRGPARGGFGNTIYF.

The chain has TRBV19 and TRBJ1-2; tentatively, D is TRBD1 (6 bases). Looked up from germline, CDR1 is LNHDA and CDR2 is SQIVND (reference sequence). The CDR3 extends over 13 amino acids. The V end lost 9 bases, the J end lost 6 bases, and 17 bases lay between the germline ends. CDR3 nucleotide sequence: TGTGCCAGCGACGGGGGGGGGCGCGATGGCTACACCTTC. Translated, it gives CASDGGGRDGYTF.

This clonotype showed up just once. V is TRBV7-9 and J is TRBJ2-7; D is unclear. This CDR3 spans 12 amino acids. The V and J ends lost 3 bases and 7 bases respectively, with 10 bases between them. Germline lookup yields CDR1 SEHNR and CDR2 FQNEAQ (reference sequence). The CDR3 region is CASSFGPTEQYF. The CDR3, as DNA: TGTGCCAGCAGCTTCGGGCCCACTGAGCAGTACTTC.

The rearrangement joins TRBV5-6 to TRBJ2-1; the D gene is possibly TRBD2 (7 bases). V shed 0 bases and J shed 6 bases, with 13 bases lying between them. CDR3 length: 15 amino acids. The germline V gene has CDR1 SGHDT and CDR2 YYEEEE. The chain's CDR3 is CASSLDREGINEQFF. The CDR3 bases are TGTGCCAGCAGCTTGGACAGGGAGGGAATCAATGAGCAGTTCTTC.

Comments on this clonotype: The junction differs from germline at one of its ends, possibly a read error. The genes are TRBV27 and TRBJ2-7; weak D call: TRBD1 (6 bases). This CDR3 spans 14 amino acids. Per the germline V gene, CDR1 is MNHEY and CDR2 is SMNVEV (reference sequence). As DNA, the CDR3 is TGTGCCAGCAGTTTAGATCAGGGGTACTACGGGCAGTACTTC. It is translated as CASSLDQGYYGQYF.

The CDR3 DNA is TGTGCCAGCAGCCAAGCCCCCGCCGCTCCCTCCTACGAGCAGTACTTC. Translated: CASSQAPAAPSYEQYF. The chain has TRBV28 and TRBJ2-7, with no clear D. Germline CDR1 reads MDHEN; CDR2 reads SYDVKM. Trimming cost V 6 bases and J 0 bases, with 18 bases left between them. This CDR3 is 16 amino acids long.

V gene TRBV5-1 combines with J gene TRBJ2-3, with 8 positions matching TRBD2. The CDR3 is 16 residues long. V dropped 2 bases and J dropped 6; count of bases not matched to a gene: 11. Germline values: CDR1 SGHRS, CDR2 YFSETQ. The CDR3 protein is CASSLEAGVGSDTQYF. The CDR3 DNA is TGCGCCAGCAGCTTAGAAGCGGGGGTGGGTTCTGATACGCAGTATTTT.